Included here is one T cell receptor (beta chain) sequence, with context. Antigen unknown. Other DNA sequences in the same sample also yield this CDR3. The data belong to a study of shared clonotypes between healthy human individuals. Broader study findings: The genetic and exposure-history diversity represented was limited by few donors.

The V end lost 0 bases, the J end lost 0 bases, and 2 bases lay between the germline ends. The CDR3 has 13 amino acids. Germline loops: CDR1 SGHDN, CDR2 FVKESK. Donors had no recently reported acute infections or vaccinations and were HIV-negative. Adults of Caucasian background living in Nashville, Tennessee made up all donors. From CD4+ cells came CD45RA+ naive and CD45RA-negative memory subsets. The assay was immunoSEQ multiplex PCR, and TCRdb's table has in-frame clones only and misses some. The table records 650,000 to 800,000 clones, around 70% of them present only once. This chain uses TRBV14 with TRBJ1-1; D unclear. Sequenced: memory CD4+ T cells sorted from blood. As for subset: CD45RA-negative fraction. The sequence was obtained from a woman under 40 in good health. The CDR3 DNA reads TGTGCCAGCAGCCAAGAGATGAACACTGAAGCTTTCTTT. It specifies CASSQEMNTEAFF. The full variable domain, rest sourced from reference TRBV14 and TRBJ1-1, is EAGVTQFPSHSVIEKGQTVTLRCDPISGHDNLYWYRRVMGKEIKFLLHFVKESKQDESGMPNNRFLAERTGGTYSTLKVQPAELEDSGVYFCASSQEMNTEAFFGQGTRLTVV.